This T cell receptor (beta chain) was documented in a study of blood T cell repertoires in COVID-19. Study overall: PBMCs, B-cell-depleted T cells, or T cells provided the cDNA or gDNA that made up the material.

Trimming removed 9 bases from V and 3 bases from J; junction bases left unmatched: 5. Germline V gene sequence: CDR1 WNHNN, CDR2 SYGVQD (reference sequence). The CDR3 spans 14 residues. Original analysis: The assay estimated nucleated cells by amplifying reference gene primers. The table came from immunoSEQ multiplex PCR; TCRdb's copy has only in-frame clones and leaves some out. Clone size and V and J calls were adopted from that table, with D and trimming inferred from the DNA. This repertoire shows some 110,000 clones, around 76% found once; its top ten account for just under 20%. This clonotype was obtained from an older woman with acute or convalescent COVID-19. The sequenced material came from peripheral blood. The V and J genes are TRBV10-1 and TRBJ2-3, with 11 positions matching TRBD1. CDR3 loop: CASSRDRGTDTQYF. In nucleotides, the CDR3 is TGCGCCAGTTCCCGGGACAGGGGGACAGATACGCAGTATTTT.